The 10 T cell receptor beta chains listed next were all sequenced from one sample in a study of blood T cells in healthy people across ages. Through a sample-barcoded 5' primer and a J-beta primer mix, a second PCR was run for roughly 6 to 11 cycles. TCRdb called the 5' RACE reads again in MiXCR, with one record for every CDR3 protein. The sample gives some 890,000 distinct CDR3 sequences, 25% to 30% of which show up once; roughly a tenth is in the top ten. These data also featured in a second study, about T cells of mothers and their children.

The source material was blood. The receptors were gathered from a woman between 40 and 55 years old in good health.

This clonotype showed up just a few times. This chain uses TRBV4-3 with TRBJ2-1; D remains ambiguous. Trimming took 0 bases from V and 4 from J, leaving 7 bases between them. The CDR3 is 14 amino acids. CDR1 is LGHNA and CDR2 is YSLEER in the germline V gene. The CDR3 DNA reads as TGCGCCAGCAGCCAAGAAGGAGTATACAATGAGCAGTTCTTC. This encodes CASSQEGVYNEQFF.

This clonotype was seen more than once but under ten times. The rearrangement links TRBV29-1 to TRBJ2-1; 7 bases are a match to TRBD1. This CDR3 region has 14 residues. Germline CDR1 reads SQVTM; CDR2 reads ANQGSEA. J lost 4 bases, V lost 6 bases, and 9 bases had no gene match. The DNA for the CDR3 is TGCAGCGTAGAGGGACAGTCTAATTACAATGAGCAGTTCTTC. Translating gives CSVEGQSNYNEQFF.

This clonotype was detected only a few times. V gene TRBV7-6 combines with J gene TRBJ1-6; D gene unclear. This CDR3 is built from 14 residues. CDR1 and CDR2 from the germline V gene are SGHVS and FNYEAQ. Between the trimmed V and J ends, which lost 5 bases and 7 bases, there was a span of 12 bases. The CDR3: CASSLTVENSPLHF. As DNA, the CDR3 is TGTGCCAGCAGCCTTACGGTGGAGAATTCACCCCTCCACTTT.

The J gene is TRBJ1-6, the V gene TRBV6-5; no clear D gene. This CDR3 has 15 amino acids. V was clipped by 0 bases and J by 7 bases, with 10 bases between them. Germline CDR1 reads MNHEY; CDR2 reads SVGAGI. In nucleotides, the CDR3 is TGTGCCAGCAGTTACTCGGGCCTTCAAAATTCACCCCTCCACTTT. It encodes CASSYSGLQNSPLHF.

The rearrangement uses TRBV7-9 and TRBJ2-5, with D maybe TRBD1 (6 bases). CDR1 is SEHNR and CDR2 is FQNEAQ in the germline V gene (reference sequence). Trimming took off 2 bases at V and 11 bases at J, with 15 bases between the two ends. The CDR3 is made up of 13 amino acids. The chain's CDR3 is CASSLYEEQGQYF. Written as DNA, the CDR3 is TGTGCCAGCAGCTTATACGAGGAACAGGGTCAGTACTTC. The complete variable domain, with remaining parts taken from reference TRBV7-9 and TRBJ2-5, reads DTGVSQNPRHKITKRGQNVTFRCDPISEHNRLYWYRQTLGQGPEFLTYFQNEAQLEKSRLLSDRFSAERPKGSFSTLEIQRTEQGDSAMYLCASSLYEEQGQYFGPGTRLLVL.

V usage is TRBV29-1 and J usage is TRBJ1-6; TRBD1 might be the D (6 bases). The CDR3 length is 13 residues. The V and J ends lost 5 bases and 4 bases respectively, with 9 bases between them. The V gene's germline CDR1 is SQVTM and CDR2 ANQGSEA. Here the CDR3 DNA reads TGCAGCGTTCTTCAGGGGTATAATTCACCCCTCCACTTT. This translates into CSVLQGYNSPLHF.

Concerning this clonotype: One base away lies a much larger clone, so this may be a sequencing read error. V is TRBV7-6 and J is TRBJ2-7; D is ambiguous. The CDR3 runs to 11 residues. Trimming pared 5 bases from V and 12 bases from J, leaving 14 bases between. The germline gives CDR1 SGHVS, CDR2 FNYEAQ. CDR3 protein: CASSLGVDGYF. CDR3 nucleotide sequence: TGTGCCAGCAGCCTCGGTGTTGATGGGTACTTC.

The DNA for the CDR3 is TGTGCCAGCAGCGGTAAAATGAATCAGCCCCAGCATTTT. Translation gives CASSGKMNQPQHF. The genes are TRBV28 and TRBJ1-5; D ambiguous. V was pared by 6 bases and J by 4 bases, with 10 bases between. Germline-derived CDR1 and CDR2 are MDHEN and SYDVKM. CDR3 length: 13 residues.

V and J are TRBV7-2 and TRBJ1-3; possible D gene TRBD1, 5 bases. The V and J ends lost 5 bases and 2 bases respectively, with 16 bases between them. This CDR3 is built from 16 residues. CDR1 is SGHTA and CDR2 is FQGNSA in the germline V gene. CDR3: CASSRQTSHAGNTIYF. In nucleotides, the CDR3 is TGTGCCAGCAGCCGACAGACAAGTCACGCTGGAAACACCATATATTTT.

The rearrangement uses TRBV4-2 and TRBJ2-3, with 9 positions matching TRBD1. The germline gives CDR1 LGHNA, CDR2 YNFKEQ. The CDR3 sequence is 17 residues long. The ends lost 0 bases at V and 0 bases at J; junction bases unmatched: 4. CDR3 DNA sequence: TGTGCCAGCAGCCAAGATATTACAGGGGGCAGCACAGATACGCAGTATTTT. Translation: CASSQDITGGSTDTQYF.